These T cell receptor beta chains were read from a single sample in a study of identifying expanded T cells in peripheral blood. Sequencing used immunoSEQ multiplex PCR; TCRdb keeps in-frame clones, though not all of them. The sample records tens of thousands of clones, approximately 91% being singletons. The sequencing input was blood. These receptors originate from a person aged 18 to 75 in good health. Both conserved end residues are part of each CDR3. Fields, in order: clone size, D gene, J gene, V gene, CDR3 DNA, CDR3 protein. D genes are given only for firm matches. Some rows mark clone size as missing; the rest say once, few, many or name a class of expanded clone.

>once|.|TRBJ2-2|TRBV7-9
TGTGCCAGCAGCTTAGCCGGGGGAACCGGGGAGCTGTTTTTT
CASSLAGGTGELFF
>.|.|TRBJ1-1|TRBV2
TGTGCCAGCAGTGAGGAGGGGCGGTGGACTGAAGCTTTCTTT
CASSEEGRWTEAFF
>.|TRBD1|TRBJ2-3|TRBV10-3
TGTGCCATCAGTGAGTCACCCCCTACAGGGGAGACGCAGTATTTT
CAISESPPTGETQYF
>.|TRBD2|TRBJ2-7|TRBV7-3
TGTGCCAGCAGCCGAGGAGCGGGGGGCGCGTACGAGCAGTACTTC
CASSRGAGGAYEQYF
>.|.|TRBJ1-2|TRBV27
TGTGCCAGTAGATCAGGGCCCCACTATGGCTACACCTTC
CASRSGPHYGYTF
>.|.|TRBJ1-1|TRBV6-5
TGTGCCAGCCGGTTGGAGGTTAGCACTGAAGCTTTCTTT
CASRLEVSTEAFF
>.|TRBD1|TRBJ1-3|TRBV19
TGTGCCAGTAGTTCAGGACAGGGTGGAAACACCATATATTTT
CASSSGQGGNTIYF
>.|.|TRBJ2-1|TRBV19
TGTGCCAGTAATCACGGCAGGGCCACCTACAATGAGCAGTTCTTC
CASNHGRATYNEQFF
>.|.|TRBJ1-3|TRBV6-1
TGTGCCAGCAGTGAAGCATGGGGGGGCTCTGGAAACACCATATATTTT
CASSEAWGGSGNTIYF
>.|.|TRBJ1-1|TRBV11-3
TGTGCCAGCAGCCGCGAGATGCTGAACACTGAAGCTTTCTTT
CASSREMLNTEAFF
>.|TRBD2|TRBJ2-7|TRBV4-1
TGCGCCAGCAGCCCATACTCGCGGGGGGGGTCCGACGAGCAGTACTTC
CASSPYSRGGSDEQYF
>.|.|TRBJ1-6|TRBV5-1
TGCGCCAGCAGCTTGGCCGGCGGATCCCCGCCCCTCCACTTT
CASSLAGGSPPLHF
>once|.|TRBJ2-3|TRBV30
TGTGCCTGGAGTCCCGATAATACGCAGTATTTT
CAWSPDNTQYF
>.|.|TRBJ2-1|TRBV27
TGTGCCAGCAGTGCAACAGATGAGCAGTTCTTC
CASSATDEQFF
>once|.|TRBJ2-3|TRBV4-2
TGTGCCAGCAGCCAAGATCGGCCGGGGAAGGGCACAGATACGCAGTATTTT
CASSQDRPGKGTDTQYF
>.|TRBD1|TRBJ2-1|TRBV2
TGTGCCAGCAAAAAAGGAGGGGGACAGGGAAATGAGCAGTTCTTC
CASKKGGGQGNEQFF
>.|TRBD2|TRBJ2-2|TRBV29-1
TGCAGCGTTGGGGACTACTCCGGGGAGCTGTTTTTT
CSVGDYSGELFF
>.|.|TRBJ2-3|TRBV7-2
TGTGCCAGCAGCTTAGCTGGGGGAGCTGCTACGCAGTATTTT
CASSLAGGAATQYF
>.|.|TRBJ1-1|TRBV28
TGTGCCAGCAAAACAGCTACTGAAGCTTTCTTT
CASKTATEAFF
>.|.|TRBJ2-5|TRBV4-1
TGCGCCAGCAGCCAACAGTCGGGGGCGGAGACCCAGTACTTC
CASSQQSGAETQYF
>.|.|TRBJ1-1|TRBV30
TGTGCCTGGAGTGCGGCCGACACTGAAGCTTTCTTT
CAWSAADTEAFF
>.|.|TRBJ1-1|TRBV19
TGTGCCAGTAGTCGGCGCCGGAACACTGAAGCTTTCTTT
CASSRRRNTEAFF
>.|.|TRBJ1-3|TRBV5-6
TGTGCCAGCAGCTTGGGTCGGGTAGCTGGAAACACCATATATTTT
CASSLGRVAGNTIYF
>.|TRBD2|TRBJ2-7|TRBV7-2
TGTGCCAGCAGCCTGATCTCTGGGGGGAGGGCCGGGAACGAGCAGTACTTC
CASSLISGGRAGNEQYF
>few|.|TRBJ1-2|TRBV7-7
TGTGCCAGCAGCGCGTCAGGTGGTGGCAGTGGCTACACCTTC
CASSASGGGSGYTF
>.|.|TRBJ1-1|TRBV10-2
TGCGCCAGCAGTGAACAGAGTGGTACTGAAGCTTTCTTT
CASSEQSGTEAFF
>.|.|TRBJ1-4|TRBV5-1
TGCGCCAGCAGCTTTACGGGGACAACTAATGAAAAACTGTTTTTT
CASSFTGTTNEKLFF
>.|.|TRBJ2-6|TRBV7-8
TGTGCCAGCAGCACGAGGACGGGCTCTGGGGCCAACGTCCTGACTTTC
CASSTRTGSGANVLTF
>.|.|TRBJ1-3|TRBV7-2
TGTGCCAGCAGCCCAACAGCCGACTCTGGAAACACCATATATTTT
CASSPTADSGNTIYF
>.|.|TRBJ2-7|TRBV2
TGTGCCAGCAGTGAAGCGGGGCGGCGGGGCGAGCAGTACTTC
CASSEAGRRGEQYF
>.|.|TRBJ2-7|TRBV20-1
TGCAGTGCCCGAGACTACTACGAGCAGTACTTC
CSARDYYEQYF